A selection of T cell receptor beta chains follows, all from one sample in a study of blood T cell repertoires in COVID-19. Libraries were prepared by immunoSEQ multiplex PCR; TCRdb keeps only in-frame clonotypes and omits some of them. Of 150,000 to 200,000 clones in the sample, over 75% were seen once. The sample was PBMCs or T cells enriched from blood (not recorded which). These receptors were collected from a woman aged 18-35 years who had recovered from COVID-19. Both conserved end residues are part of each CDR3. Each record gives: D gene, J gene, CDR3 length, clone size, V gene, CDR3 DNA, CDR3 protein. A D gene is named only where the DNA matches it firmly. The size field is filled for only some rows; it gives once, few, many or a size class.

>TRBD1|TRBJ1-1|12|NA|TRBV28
TGTGCCAGCAGCCTCAACAGGGGTGAAGCTTTCTTT
CASSLNRGEAFF
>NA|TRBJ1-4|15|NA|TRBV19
TGTGCCAGTAGCACGCAAGGGGCAACTAATGAAAAACTGTTTTTT
CASSTQGATNEKLFF
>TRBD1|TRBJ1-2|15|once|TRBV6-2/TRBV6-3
TGTGCCAGCAGTTCGCCGGGACAGGGAAACTATGGCTACACCTTC
CASSSPGQGNYGYTF
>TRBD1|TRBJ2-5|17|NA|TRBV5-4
TGTGCCAGCAGCCCGGCTCCGGGACAGGGGACTAAAGAGACCCAGTACTTC
CASSPAPGQGTKETQYF
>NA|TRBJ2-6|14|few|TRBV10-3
TGTGCCATCAGTGTGGGCACTGGGGCCAACGTCCTGACTTTC
CAISVGTGANVLTF
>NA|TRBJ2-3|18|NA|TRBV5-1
TGCGCCAGCAGCTTGGAGGGGACTTTAAATAGAGGCACAGATACGCAGTATTTT
CASSLEGTLNRGTDTQYF
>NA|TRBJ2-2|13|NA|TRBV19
TGTGCCAGTAGTTCCATCATGACCGGGGAGCTGTTTTTT
CASSSIMTGELFF
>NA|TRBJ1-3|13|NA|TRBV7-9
TGTGCCAGCAGAACGGGCTCTGGAAACACCATATATTTT
CASRTGSGNTIYF
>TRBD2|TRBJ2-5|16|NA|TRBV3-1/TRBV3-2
TGTGCCAGCAGCCACTCTTGGCTAGCGGGGGAAGAGACCCAGTACTTC
CASSHSWLAGEETQYF
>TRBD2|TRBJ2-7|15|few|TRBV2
TGTGCCAGCAGTGACTCGCTAGCGGTGACCTACGAGCAGTACTTC
CASSDSLAVTYEQYF
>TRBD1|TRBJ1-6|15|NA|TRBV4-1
TGCGCCAGCAGCCAAGAGGGACAGGGAATCTCACCCCTCCACTTT
CASSQEGQGISPLHF
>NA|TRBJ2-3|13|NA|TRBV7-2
TGTGCCAGCAGCTTAGTTTCTTCGGATACGCAGTATTTT
CASSLVSSDTQYF
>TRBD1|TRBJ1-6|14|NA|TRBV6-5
TGTGCCAGCAGTTCCGGGACAGGGAATTCACCCCTCCACTTT
CASSSGTGNSPLHF
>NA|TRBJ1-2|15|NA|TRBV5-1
TGCGCCAGCAGACCCGCCGGGACAATTAACTATGGCTACACCTTC
CASRPAGTINYGYTF
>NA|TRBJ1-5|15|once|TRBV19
TGTGCCAGTAGTATGGGTATCAGGGGAAATCAGCCCCAGCATTTT
CASSMGIRGNQPQHF
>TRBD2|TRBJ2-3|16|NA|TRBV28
TGTGCCAGCAGTTTAGGACTAGCGGGAGGTATAGATACGCAGTATTTT
CASSLGLAGGIDTQYF
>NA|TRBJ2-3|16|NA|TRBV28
TGTGCCAGCAGTTCCACAGGGTTACCTTCCCCAGATACGCAGTATTTT
CASSSTGLPSPDTQYF
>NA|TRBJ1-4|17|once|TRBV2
TGTGCCAGCGAAGGCAGGGGTTACAAAGGGACTAATGAAAAACTGTTTTTT
CASEGRGYKGTNEKLFF
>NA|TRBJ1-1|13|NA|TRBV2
TGTGCCAGCAGTGTAACGGGGAACACTGAAGCTTTCTTT
CASSVTGNTEAFF
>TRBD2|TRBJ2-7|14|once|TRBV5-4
TGTGCCAGCAGCTTTGTAGCGGGAGTAAGCGAGCAGTACTTC
CASSFVAGVSEQYF
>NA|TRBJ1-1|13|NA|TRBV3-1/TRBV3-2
TGTGCCAGCAGTCAGGGGAAGGGAAATGAAGCTTTCTTT
CASSQGKGNEAFF
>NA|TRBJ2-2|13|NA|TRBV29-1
TGCAGCGGAAAACAGGTGAACACCGGGGAGCTGTTTTTT
CSGKQVNTGELFF
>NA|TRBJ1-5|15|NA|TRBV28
TGTGCCAGCAGTTTCAGGTGGTCGGGGACATTCAGCCAGCATTTT
CASSFRWSGTFSQHF
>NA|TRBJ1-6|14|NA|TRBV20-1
TGCAGTGCTAGTAGACAGATGGAAAATTCACCCCTCCACTTT
CSASRQMENSPLHF
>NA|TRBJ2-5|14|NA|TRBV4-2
TGTGCCAGCAGCCAAGAACGGGGGTTGGAGACCCAGTACTTC
CASSQERGLETQYF
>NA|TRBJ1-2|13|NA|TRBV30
TGTGCCTGGAGACAAACAGGGACGGATGGCTACACCTTC
CAWRQTGTDGYTF
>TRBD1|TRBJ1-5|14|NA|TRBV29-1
TGCAGCGTACGCGGGACAGATAGCAATCAGCCCCAGCATTTT
CSVRGTDSNQPQHF
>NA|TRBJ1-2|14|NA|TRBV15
TGTGCCACCAGCAGAGATTCAGGGTGGTATGGCTACACCTTC
CATSRDSGWYGYTF
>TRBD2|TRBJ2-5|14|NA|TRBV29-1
TGCAGCGTTCTCCCTAGCGGGAGCTTCGAGACCCAGTACTTC
CSVLPSGSFETQYF
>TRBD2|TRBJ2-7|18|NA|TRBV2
TGTGCCAGCAGTGATAATAGCGGGAGTTCCATAACCCCCTACGAGCAGTACTTC
CASSDNSGSSITPYEQYF
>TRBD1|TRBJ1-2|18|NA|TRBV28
TGTGCCAGCAGCCTAGGAGGGACAGGGGGCCAATCCACCTATGGCTACACCTTC
CASSLGGTGGQSTYGYTF
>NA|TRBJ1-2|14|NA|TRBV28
TGTGCCAGCAGTAGGCGGGGACTTGGCTATGGCTACACCTTC
CASSRRGLGYGYTF
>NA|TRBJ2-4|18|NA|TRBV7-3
TGTGCCAAACCAGCTCGCCCCGCTACTTCAGGTTTTGGCTACATTCAGTACTTC
CAKPARPATSGFGYIQYF